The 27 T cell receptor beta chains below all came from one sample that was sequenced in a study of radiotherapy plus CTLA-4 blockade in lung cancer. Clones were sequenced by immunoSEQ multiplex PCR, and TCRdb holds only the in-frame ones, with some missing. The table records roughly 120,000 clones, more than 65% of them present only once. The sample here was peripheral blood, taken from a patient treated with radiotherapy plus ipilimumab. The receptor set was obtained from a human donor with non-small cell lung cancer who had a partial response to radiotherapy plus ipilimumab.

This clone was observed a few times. As DNA, the CDR3 is TGTGCCTGGAGCCTCGGCAGCGAGCCCCAGCATTTT. It yields the protein CAWSLGSEPQHF. This chain joins TRBV30 and TRBJ1-5; D not resolved. V was clipped by 3 bases and J by 8 bases, with 11 bases between them. CDR1 and CDR2 from the germline V gene are GTSNPN and SVGIG (reference sequence). The CDR3 loop spans 12 amino acids. The whole variable domain, remainder taken from reference TRBV30 and TRBJ1-5, is SQTIHQWPATLVQPVGSPLSLECTVEGTSNPNLYWYRQAAGRGLQLLFYSVGIGQISSEVPQNLSASRPQDRQFILSSKKLLLSDSGFYLCAWSLGSEPQHFGDGTRLSIL.

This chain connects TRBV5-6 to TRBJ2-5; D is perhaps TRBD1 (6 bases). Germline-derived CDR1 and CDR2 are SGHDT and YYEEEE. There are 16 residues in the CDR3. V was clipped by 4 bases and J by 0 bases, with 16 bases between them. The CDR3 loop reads CASSPMVRTDQETQYF. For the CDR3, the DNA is TGTGCCAGCAGCCCAATGGTCCGGACAGACCAAGAGACCCAGTACTTC.

CDR3 in DNA: TGTGCCAGCAGCCTCAGGGCTAGGGAGCCCCAGCATTTT. Its translation: CASSLRAREPQHF. The chain links TRBV7-9 to TRBJ1-5; maybe TRBD1 (5 bases). The CDR3 runs 13 residues. Trimming took 5 bases from V and 8 from J, leaving 13 bases between them. CDR1 and CDR2 (germline): SEHNR, FQNEAQ (reference sequence).

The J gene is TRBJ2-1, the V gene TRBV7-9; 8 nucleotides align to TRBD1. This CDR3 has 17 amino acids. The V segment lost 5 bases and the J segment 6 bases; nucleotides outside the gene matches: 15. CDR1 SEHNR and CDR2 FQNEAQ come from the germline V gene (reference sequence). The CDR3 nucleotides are TGTGCCAGCAGCCCATTGACGGGACAGGTTAAGTCCAATGAGCAGTTCTTC. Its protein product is CASSPLTGQVKSNEQFF.

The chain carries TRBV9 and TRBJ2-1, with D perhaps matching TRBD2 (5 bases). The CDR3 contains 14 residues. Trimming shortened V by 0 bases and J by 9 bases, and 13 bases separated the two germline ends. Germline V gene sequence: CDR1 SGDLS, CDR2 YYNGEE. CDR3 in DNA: TGTGCCAGCAGCGTAGGATCGACTATTGGTGAGCAGTTCTTC. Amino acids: CASSVGSTIGEQFF.

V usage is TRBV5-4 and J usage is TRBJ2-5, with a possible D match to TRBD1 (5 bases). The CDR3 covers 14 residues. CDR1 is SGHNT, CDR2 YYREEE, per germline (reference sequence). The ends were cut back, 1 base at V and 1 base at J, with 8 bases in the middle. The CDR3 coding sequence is TGTGCCAGCAGCTTGACAGGCGCCCAAGAGACCCAGTACTTC. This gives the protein CASSLTGAQETQYF. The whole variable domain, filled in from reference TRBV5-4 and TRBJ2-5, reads ETGVTQSPTHLIKTRGQQVTLRCSSQSGHNTVSWYQQALGQGPQFIFQYYREEENGRGNFPPRFSGLQFPNYSSELNVNALELDDSALYLCASSLTGAQETQYFGPGTRLLVL.

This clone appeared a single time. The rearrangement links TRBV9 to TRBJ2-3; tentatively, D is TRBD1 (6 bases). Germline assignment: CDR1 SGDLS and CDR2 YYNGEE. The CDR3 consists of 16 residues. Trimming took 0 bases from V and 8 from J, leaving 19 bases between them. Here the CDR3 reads CASSVATGDNFGTQYF. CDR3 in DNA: TGTGCCAGCAGCGTAGCTACCGGGGACAATTTCGGTACGCAGTATTTT. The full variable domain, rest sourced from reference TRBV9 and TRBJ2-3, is DSGVTQTPKHLITATGQRVTLRCSPRSGDLSVYWYQQSLDQGLQFLIQYYNGEERAKGNILERFSAQQFPDLHSELNLSSLELGDSALYFCASSVATGDNFGTQYFGPGTRLTVL.

This CDR3 is CASSAGGTVVSYEQYF. In DNA, the CDR3 is TGTGCCAGCAGTGCCGGCGGGACAGTCGTATCCTACGAGCAGTACTTC. This sequence joins TRBV6-1 and TRBJ2-7; tentative D call: TRBD1 (7 bases). Germline loops: CDR1 MNHNS, CDR2 SASEGT. The V end lost 4 bases, the J end lost 1 base, and 17 bases lay between the germline ends. This CDR3 has 16 amino acids.

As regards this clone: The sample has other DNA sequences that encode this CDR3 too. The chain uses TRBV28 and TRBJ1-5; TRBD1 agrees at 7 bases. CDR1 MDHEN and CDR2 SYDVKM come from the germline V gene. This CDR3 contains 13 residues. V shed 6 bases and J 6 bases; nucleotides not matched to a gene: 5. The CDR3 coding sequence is TGTGCCAGCAGGGAGGGGGCTGGTCAGCCCCAGCATTTT. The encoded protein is CASREGAGQPQHF. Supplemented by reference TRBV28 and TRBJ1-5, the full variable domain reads DVKVTQSSRYLVKRTGEKVFLECVQDMDHENMFWYRQDPGLGLRLIYFSYDVKMKEKGDIPEGYSVSREKKERFSLILESASTNQTSMYLCASREGAGQPQHFGDGTRLSIL.

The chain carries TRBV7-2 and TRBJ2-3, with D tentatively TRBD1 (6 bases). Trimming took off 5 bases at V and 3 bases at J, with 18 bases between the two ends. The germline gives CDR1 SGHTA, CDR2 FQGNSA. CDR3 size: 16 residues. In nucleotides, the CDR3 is TGTGCCAGCAGCCCTTACAGGGCCAGTAGGACAGATACGCAGTATTTT. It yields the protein CASSPYRASRTDTQYF.

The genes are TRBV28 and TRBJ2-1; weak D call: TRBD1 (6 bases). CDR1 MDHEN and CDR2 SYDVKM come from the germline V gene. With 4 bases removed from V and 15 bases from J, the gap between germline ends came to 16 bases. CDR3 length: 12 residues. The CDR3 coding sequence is TGTGCCAGCAGTTCCTACAGGGAGAAGGTGTTCTTC. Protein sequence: CASSSYREKVFF.

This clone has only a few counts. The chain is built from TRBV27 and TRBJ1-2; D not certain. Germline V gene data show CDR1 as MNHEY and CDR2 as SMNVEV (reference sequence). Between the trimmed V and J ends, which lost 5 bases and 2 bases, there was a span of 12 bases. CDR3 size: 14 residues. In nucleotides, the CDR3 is TGTGCCAGCAGTCCCAATACAGTCAACTATGGCTACACCTTC. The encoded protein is CASSPNTVNYGYTF.

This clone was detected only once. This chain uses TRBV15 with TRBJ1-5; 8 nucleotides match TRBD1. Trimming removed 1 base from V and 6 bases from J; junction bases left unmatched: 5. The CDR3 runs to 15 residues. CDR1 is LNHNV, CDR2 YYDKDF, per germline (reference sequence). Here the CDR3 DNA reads TGTGCCACCAGCAGAGGGACAGGGATGAGTCAGCCCCAGCATTTT. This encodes CATSRGTGMSQPQHF. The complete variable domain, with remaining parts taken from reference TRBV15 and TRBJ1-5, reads DAMVIQNPRYQVTQFGKPVTLSCSQTLNHNVMYWYQQKSSQAPKLLFHYYDKDFNNEADTPDNFQSRRPNTSFCFLDIRSPGLGDTAMYLCATSRGTGMSQPQHFGDGTRLSIL.

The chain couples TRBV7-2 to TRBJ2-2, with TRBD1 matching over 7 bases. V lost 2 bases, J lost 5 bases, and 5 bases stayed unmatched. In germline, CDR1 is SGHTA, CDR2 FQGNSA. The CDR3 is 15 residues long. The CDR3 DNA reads TGTGCCAGCAGCTTAATGGGCAGGGGGACCGGGGAGCTGTTTTTT. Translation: CASSLMGRGTGELFF.

CDR3 coding DNA: TGTGCCAGCAACCAGCTAAACCCGACAGGAGTGAACACTGAAGCTTTCTTT. It translates to CASNQLNPTGVNTEAFF. The chain couples TRBV5-6 to TRBJ1-1; possible D gene TRBD1, 6 bases. The CDR3 is 17 residues long. Germline loops: CDR1 SGHDT, CDR2 YYEEEE. The germline V and J ends were trimmed by 6 bases and 0 bases, with 21 bases remaining between them.

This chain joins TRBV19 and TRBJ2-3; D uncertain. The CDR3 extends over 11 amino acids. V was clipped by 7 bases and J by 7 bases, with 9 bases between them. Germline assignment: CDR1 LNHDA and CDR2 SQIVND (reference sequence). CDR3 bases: TGTGCCAGTACCTTAGCAAATACGCAGTATTTT. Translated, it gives CASTLANTQYF.

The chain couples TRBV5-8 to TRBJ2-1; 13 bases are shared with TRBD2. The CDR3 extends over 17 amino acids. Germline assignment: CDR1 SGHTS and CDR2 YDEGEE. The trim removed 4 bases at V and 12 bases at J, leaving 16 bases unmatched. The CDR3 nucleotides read TGTGCCAGCAGCCTAACCGGGACTAGCGGGGCCCAAGCAGGGCAGTTCTTC. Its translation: CASSLTGTSGAQAGQFF. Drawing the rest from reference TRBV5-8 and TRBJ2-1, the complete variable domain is EAGVTQSPTHLIKTRGQQATLRCSPISGHTSVYWYQQALGLGLQFLLWYDEGEERNRGNFPPRFSGRQFPNYSSELNVNALELEDSALYLCASSLTGTSGAQAGQFFGPGTRLTVL.

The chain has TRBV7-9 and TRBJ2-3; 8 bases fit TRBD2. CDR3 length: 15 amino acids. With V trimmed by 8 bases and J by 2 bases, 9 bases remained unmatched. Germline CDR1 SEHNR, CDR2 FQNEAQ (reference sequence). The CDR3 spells CASSERESPTDTQYF. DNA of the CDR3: TGTGCCAGCTCAGAGCGGGAGTCCCCCACAGATACGCAGTATTTT.

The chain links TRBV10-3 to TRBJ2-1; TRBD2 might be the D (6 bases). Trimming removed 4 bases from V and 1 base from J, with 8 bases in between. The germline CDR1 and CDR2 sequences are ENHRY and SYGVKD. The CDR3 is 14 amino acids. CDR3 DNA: TGTGCCATCAGTGGTGGGACTTCCTACAATGAGCAGTTCTTC. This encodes CAISGGTSYNEQFF.

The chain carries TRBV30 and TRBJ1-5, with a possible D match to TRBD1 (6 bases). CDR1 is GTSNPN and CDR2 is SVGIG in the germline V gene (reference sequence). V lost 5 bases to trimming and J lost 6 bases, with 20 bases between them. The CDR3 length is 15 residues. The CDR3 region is CAWRSTGIPGQPQHF. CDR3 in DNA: TGTGCCTGGCGGTCCACAGGGATCCCAGGTCAGCCCCAGCATTTT. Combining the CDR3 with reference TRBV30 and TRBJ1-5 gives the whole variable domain SQTIHQWPATLVQPVGSPLSLECTVEGTSNPNLYWYRQAAGRGLQLLFYSVGIGQISSEVPQNLSASRPQDRQFILSSKKLLLSDSGFYLCAWRSTGIPGQPQHFGDGTRLSIL.

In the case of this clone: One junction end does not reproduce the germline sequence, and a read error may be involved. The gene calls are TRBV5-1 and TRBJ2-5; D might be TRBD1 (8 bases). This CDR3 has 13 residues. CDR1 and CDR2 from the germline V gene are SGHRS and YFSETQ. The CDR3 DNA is TGCGCCAGCAGCTCCGGACAGGGAGGGAGTAGGGACTTC. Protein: CASSSGQGGSRDF.

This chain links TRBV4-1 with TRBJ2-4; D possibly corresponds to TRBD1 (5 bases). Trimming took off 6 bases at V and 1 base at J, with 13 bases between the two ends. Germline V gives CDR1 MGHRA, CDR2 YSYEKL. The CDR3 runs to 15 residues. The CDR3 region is CASSIQGIAKNIQYF. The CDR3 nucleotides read TGCGCCAGCAGTATTCAGGGTATTGCCAAAAACATTCAGTACTTC.

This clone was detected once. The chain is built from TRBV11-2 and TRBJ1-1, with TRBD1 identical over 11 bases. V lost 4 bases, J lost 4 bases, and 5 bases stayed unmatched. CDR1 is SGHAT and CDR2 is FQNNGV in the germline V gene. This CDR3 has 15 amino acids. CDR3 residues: CASSSRDRGTTEAFF. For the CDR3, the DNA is TGTGCCAGCAGCTCCCGGGACAGGGGGACCACTGAAGCTTTCTTT.

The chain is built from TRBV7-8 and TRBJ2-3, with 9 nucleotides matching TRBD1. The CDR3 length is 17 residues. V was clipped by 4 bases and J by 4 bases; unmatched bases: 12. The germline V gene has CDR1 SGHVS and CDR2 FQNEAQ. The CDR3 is CASSSTPGQGGADTQYF. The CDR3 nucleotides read TGTGCCAGCAGCTCGACCCCGGGACAGGGAGGCGCAGATACGCAGTATTTT.

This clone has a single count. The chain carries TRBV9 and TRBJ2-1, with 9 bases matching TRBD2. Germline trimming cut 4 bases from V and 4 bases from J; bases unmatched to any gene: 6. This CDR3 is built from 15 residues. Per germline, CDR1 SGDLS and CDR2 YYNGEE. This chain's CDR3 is CASSSRLAGYNEQFF. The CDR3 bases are TGTGCCAGCAGCTCAAGGCTAGCGGGATACAATGAGCAGTTCTTC.

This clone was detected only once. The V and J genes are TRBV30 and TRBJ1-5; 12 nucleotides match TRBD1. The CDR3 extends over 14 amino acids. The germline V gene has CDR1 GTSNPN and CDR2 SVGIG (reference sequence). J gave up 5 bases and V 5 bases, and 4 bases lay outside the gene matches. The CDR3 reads CAWGGTGGYQPQHF. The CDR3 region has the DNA TGTGCCTGGGGGGGGACAGGGGGCTATCAGCCCCAGCATTTT.

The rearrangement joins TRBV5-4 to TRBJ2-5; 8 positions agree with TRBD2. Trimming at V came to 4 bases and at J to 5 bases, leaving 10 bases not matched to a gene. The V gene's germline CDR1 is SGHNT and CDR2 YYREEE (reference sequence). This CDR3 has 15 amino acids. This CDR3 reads CASSPGGGGSETQYF. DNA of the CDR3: TGTGCCAGCAGCCCCGGGGGGGGCGGCAGTGAGACCCAGTACTTC.